Following are 25 T cell receptor beta chains from one sample sequenced in a study of Graves' ophthalmopathy and Graves' hyperthyroidism. Transcripts of RNA were the source for amplifying TCR beta CDR3 regions. A first-round RT-PCR used HTBI primers, followed by a second-round multiplex PCR. One entry per CDR3 protein results from TCRdb running MiXCR on the multiplex PCR reads. The sample lists about 380,000 distinct CDR3 sequences, 15% to 17% occurring once. Sequences were obtained from peripheral blood. The receptors originated from a young woman with stable Graves' hyperthyroidism.

The sample holds many counts of this clonotype. The chain is built from TRBV5-1 and TRBJ2-7; tentatively, D is TRBD1 (8 bases). The CDR3 contains 14 residues. Trimming left V 4 bases short and J 5 bases short, with 16 bases between. Germline CDR1 is SGHRS and CDR2 is YFSETQ. As DNA, the CDR3 is TGCGCCAGCAGCCGGGGGGACAGGTTGGACGAGCAGTACTTC. Translation: CASSRGDRLDEQYF.

This clonotype was detected a few times. The gene calls are TRBV6-5 and TRBJ1-1; possible D gene TRBD1, 5 bases. Germline V gene sequence: CDR1 MNHEY, CDR2 SVGAGI. The V and J ends lost 4 bases and 8 bases respectively, with 11 bases between them. The CDR3 loop spans 12 amino acids. The CDR3 reads CASSSGASEAFF. The CDR3 DNA follows: TGTGCCAGCAGTTCCGGGGCCTCGGAAGCTTTCTTT.

There are many counts of this clonotype. This rearrangement joins TRBV6-1 to TRBJ1-5; maybe TRBD1 (6 bases). This CDR3 spans 16 amino acids. The germline gives CDR1 MNHNS, CDR2 SASEGT. Trimming removed 6 bases at V and 4 bases at J, with 19 bases between. The CDR3 DNA is TGTGCCAGCAGCCGGCCATCGGGGGCTGGGAATCAGCCCCAGCATTTT. It is translated as CASSRPSGAGNQPQHF.

This clonotype was observed at least ten times. J is TRBJ2-7 and V is TRBV19; possibly TRBD1 or TRBD2 for D (6 bases each). V lost 1 base, J lost 0 bases, and 10 bases lay in between. The germline CDR1 and CDR2 sequences are LNHDA and SQIVND (reference sequence). The CDR3 is 15 amino acids. The CDR3 DNA sequence: TGTGCCAGTAGTATAGCACGGGGGCCCTCCTACGAGCAGTACTTC. Protein: CASSIARGPSYEQYF. The complete variable domain, with remaining parts taken from reference TRBV19 and TRBJ2-7, reads DGGITQSPKYLFRKEGQNVTLSCEQNLNHDAMYWYRQDPGQGLRLIYYSQIVNDFQKGDIAEGYSVSREKKESFPLTVTSAQKNPTAFYLCASSIARGPSYEQYFGPGTRLTVT.

Many counts were recorded for this clonotype. This chain connects TRBV19 to TRBJ1-1; a possible D gene is TRBD1 (5 bases). Looked up from germline, CDR1 is LNHDA and CDR2 is SQIVND (reference sequence). There are 16 residues in the CDR3. Between the trimmed V and J ends, which lost 3 bases and 4 bases, there was a span of 18 bases. The CDR3, as DNA: TGTGCCAGTAGTATTCTGTCAGGGAGGAGGGGCACTGAAGCTTTCTTT. It specifies CASSILSGRRGTEAFF.

This clonotype has ten or more counts. The V gene is TRBV6-1, the J gene TRBJ1-1; possibly TRBD1 for D (6 bases). The ends were cut back, 1 base at V and 5 bases at J, with 11 bases in the middle. The CDR3 spans 14 residues. CDR1 is MNHNS, CDR2 SASEGT, per germline. The CDR3 sequence: CASSEEGGLTEAFF. The DNA of the CDR3 is TGTGCCAGCAGTGAAGAAGGGGGTCTGACTGAAGCTTTCTTT.

This clonotype was seen ten or more times. The chain recombines TRBV12-3 or TRBV12-4 with TRBJ2-5; D might be TRBD1 (5 bases). V was cut by 2 bases and J by 4 bases, with 8 bases left in between. The CDR3 has 13 residues. For the CDR3, the DNA is TGTGCCAGCAGTTTACAGGGATTAGAGACCCAGTACTTC. Translation gives CASSLQGLETQYF.

This clonotype was found many times. The chain employs TRBV7-8 and TRBJ2-7; 10 positions agree with TRBD2. After removal of 1 base from V and 2 bases from J, the junction contained 11 bases not matched to a gene. The CDR3 runs to 18 residues. Per the germline V gene, CDR1 is SGHVS and CDR2 is FQNEAQ. CDR3 loop: CASSLGAELAGRPYEQYF. CDR3 in DNA: TGTGCCAGCAGCTTAGGGGCCGAACTAGCGGGGAGACCCTACGAGCAGTACTTC.

This clonotype came up many times. The chain joins TRBV6-1 to TRBJ2-5; 8 bases align to TRBD1. There are 14 residues in the CDR3. V lost 6 bases to trimming and J lost 5 bases; unmatched junction nucleotides: 8. Germline lookup yields CDR1 MNHNS and CDR2 SASEGT. CDR3 nucleotides: TGTGCCAGCAGGAATACAGGGGGTCGGGAGACCCAGTACTTC. It codes for CASRNTGGRETQYF.

Many counts were recorded for this clonotype. V is TRBV7-9 and J is TRBJ2-5; TRBD1 aligns across 10 bases. Germline lookup yields CDR1 SEHNR and CDR2 FQNEAQ (reference sequence). This CDR3 comprises 14 residues. With V trimmed by 3 bases and J by 5 bases, 3 bases remained unmatched. As DNA, the CDR3 is TGTGCCAGCAGCTTCCCGGGACAGGGGGAGACCCAGTACTTC. It encodes CASSFPGQGETQYF.

This clonotype was recorded many times. This chain uses TRBV11-2 with TRBJ2-7; D gene ambiguous. CDR3 length equals 15 residues. Germline-derived CDR1 and CDR2 are SGHAT and FQNNGV. V was shortened by 0 bases and J by 1 base, with 10 bases between the two germline ends. The CDR3 region has the DNA TGTGCCAGCAGCTTAGATCGCGGCCGTTCCTACGAGCAGTACTTC. It yields the protein CASSLDRGRSYEQYF.

This clonotype was observed many times. CDR3 bases: TGCGCCAGCAGCTTAGAGACCCCCGGGACACCGAAGCTGTTTTTT. This gives the protein CASSLETPGTPKLFF. The V gene is TRBV5-1, the J gene TRBJ2-2; a possible D gene is TRBD1 (6 bases). V lost 2 bases and J lost 12, with 20 bases in between. Germline V CDR1 and CDR2: SGHRS, YFSETQ. The CDR3 loop spans 15 amino acids. The full variable domain, with the rest looked up from reference TRBV5-1 and TRBJ2-2, is KAGVTQTPRYLIKTRGQQVTLSCSPISGHRSVSWYQQTPGQGLQFLFEYFSETQRNKGNFPGRFSGRQFSNSRSEMNVSTLELGDSALYLCASSLETPGTPKLFFGEGSRLTVL.

This clonotype was recorded once. V and J are TRBV6-2 or TRBV6-3 and TRBJ2-7, with 14 bases fitting TRBD2. Per germline, CDR1 MNHEY and CDR2 SVGEGT. This CDR3 region has 14 residues. Trimming removed 6 bases from V and 6 bases from J; junction bases left unmatched: 4. This chain's CDR3 is CASRGLAGGTEQYF. The CDR3 DNA follows: TGTGCCAGCAGAGGACTAGCGGGAGGTACCGAGCAGTACTTC.

V usage is TRBV12-3 or TRBV12-4 and J usage is TRBJ2-7, with D possibly being TRBD1 (7 bases). Trimming removed 1 base from V and 3 bases from J, with 13 bases in between. The length of the CDR3 is 15 residues. For the CDR3, the DNA is TGTGCCAGCAGTTTAGGCAGGGGGGTCCGCTACGAGCAGTACTTC. This codes for CASSLGRGVRYEQYF.

The table lists this clonotype with many counts. The chain combines TRBV6-5 with TRBJ2-7; 12 nucleotides align to TRBD2. The CDR3 has 14 amino acids. CDR1 and CDR2 from the germline V gene are MNHEY and SVGAGI. V was pared by 5 bases and J by 4 bases, with 3 bases of the junction left unmatched. Here the CDR3 reads CASSTSGGRYEQYF. Here the CDR3 DNA reads TGTGCCAGCAGTACTAGCGGGGGGCGATACGAGCAGTACTTC.

This clonotype was seen at least ten times. This rearrangement joins TRBV2 to TRBJ1-2; D remains ambiguous. Trimming took off 0 bases at V and 5 bases at J, with 13 bases between the two ends. This CDR3 has 15 amino acids. The germline V gene encodes CDR1 SNHLY and CDR2 FYNNEI. The CDR3 nucleotides are TGTGCCAGCAGTGAAGCTATTGAGGTCGAGTATGGCTACACCTTC. Protein product: CASSEAIEVEYGYTF.

This clonotype was seen only a few times. The rearrangement joins TRBV15 to TRBJ1-2; TRBD1 aligns across 7 bases. CDR1 and CDR2 from the germline V gene are LNHNV and YYDKDF (reference sequence). V shed 1 base and J 6 bases; nucleotides not matched to a gene: 5. The CDR3 totals 14 residues. Here the CDR3 DNA reads TGTGCCACCAGCAGAGTGGGAGGGGGCAATGGCTACACCTTC. It translates to CATSRVGGGNGYTF.

V gene TRBV11-3 combines with J gene TRBJ2-7; TRBD1 matches at 7 bases. The CDR3 runs to 14 residues. V dropped 3 bases and J dropped 6; count of bases not matched to a gene: 8. Germline loops: CDR1 SGHNT, CDR2 YENEEA. DNA of the CDR3: TGTGCCAGCAGCTTGGAGAGGGGGCGCGGCGAGCAGTACTTC. Amino acid sequence: CASSLERGRGEQYF.

As concerns this clonotype: One junction end disagrees with the germline gene, perhaps due to a read error. The J gene is TRBJ2-2, the V gene TRBV12-3 or TRBV12-4, with 7 bases matching TRBD2. The CDR3 runs to 20 residues. Here the CDR3 reads CASSLVYRGVRTPETEELFF. DNA for the CDR3: TGTGCCAGCAGTTTAGTCTATCGGGGGGTACGAACACCAGAAACCGAGGAGCTGTTTTTT.

This rearrangement joins TRBV9 to TRBJ1-6, with 9 positions matching TRBD1. Trimming took 0 bases from V and 8 from J; bases not matched to a gene: 3. Germline lookup yields CDR1 SGDLS and CDR2 YYNGEE. The CDR3 is 15 amino acids. The CDR3 bases are TGTGCCAGCAGCGTAGGACAGGGGGTTGATTCACCCCTCCACTTT. Translating it yields CASSVGQGVDSPLHF.

CDR3: CASSEWGRENTEAFF. CDR3 coding DNA: TGTGCCAGCAGTGAATGGGGCAGAGAAAACACTGAAGCTTTCTTT. This chain connects TRBV6-1 to TRBJ1-1; maybe TRBD1 (5 bases). Trimming shortened V by 2 bases and J by 2 bases, and 12 bases separated the two germline ends. Per germline, CDR1 MNHNS and CDR2 SASEGT. CDR3 size: 15 residues.

The CDR3, as DNA: TGTGCCAGCAGCTCCAACAGGGGGGACACCGGGGAGCTGTTTTTT. Translated, it gives CASSSNRGDTGELFF. The chain combines TRBV7-6 with TRBJ2-2; 8 bases fit TRBD1. The V gene end was trimmed by 4 bases and the J gene end by 3 bases; junction bases not matched to a gene: 4. The CDR3 extends over 15 amino acids. Germline CDR1 is SGHVS and CDR2 is FNYEAQ.

The table lists this clonotype with many counts. The chain joins TRBV13 to TRBJ2-7; 7 bases agree with TRBD1. The CDR3 extends over 15 amino acids. Unmatched junction bases numbered 6, after V lost 4 bases and J lost 0 bases. Germline V gene data show CDR1 as PRHDT and CDR2 as FYEKMQ (reference sequence). DNA of the CDR3: TGTGCCAGCAGCTCCCGGGACAGTCGCTCCTACGAGCAGTACTTC. Translated: CASSSRDSRSYEQYF.

This clonotype has a count of ten or more. This chain connects TRBV10-3 to TRBJ2-5; 11 nucleotides match TRBD1. Germline-derived CDR1 and CDR2 are ENHRY and SYGVKD. J lost 4 bases, V lost 2 bases, and 0 bases had no gene match. The CDR3 runs 14 residues. The CDR3 loop is CAISEGQGAETQYF. Written as DNA, the CDR3 is TGTGCCATCAGTGAGGGACAGGGGGCAGAGACCCAGTACTTC.

There are many counts of this clonotype. A read error is possible here, since a much larger clone lies one base away. The chain employs TRBV12-3 or TRBV12-4 and TRBJ1-1, with D hard to call. The ends were cut back, 3 bases at V and 3 bases at J, with 11 bases in the middle. The CDR3 spans 14 residues. The CDR3 DNA reads as TGTGCCAGCAGTTTTCGTCCGATGGACACTGAAGCTTTCTTT. Translation gives CASSFRPMDTEAFF.